This T cell receptor beta chain was retrieved from a study of T cell responses to AZD1222 COVID-19 vaccine. The study, taken as a whole, reports: Receipt of two AZD1222 doses was followed by a rise in Spike-specific TCR breadth and depth.

Comments on this clone: Its antigen is as yet unknown.

The repertoire was sequenced with immunoSEQ multiplex PCR; TCRdb's copy has only in-frame clones and lacks some. The sample has some 99,000 clones, roughly 90% seen once. The sequencing used peripheral blood, collected on day 0 of MenACWY control vaccination. This clonotype was sampled from an adult in good health.

This CDR3 reads CASSQEVDYGYTF. In nucleotides, the CDR3 is TGTGCCAGCAGCCAAGAGGTGGACTATGGCTACACCTTC. J is TRBJ1-2 and V is TRBV3-1 (or the pseudogene TRBV3-2); no clear D gene. V shed 0 bases and J shed 3 bases, with 5 bases lying between them. The CDR3 spans 13 residues. The germline CDR1 and CDR2 sequences are LGHDT and YNNKEL (reference sequence).